The following is a TCR beta chain sequence with its context. This record comes from a study of blood T cell repertoires in COVID-19. Study summary: The samples span acute and convalescent COVID-19 from the United States, Italy and Spain. In each case, the material was cDNA or gDNA derived from T cells, B-cell-depleted T cells, or PBMCs.

Under the authors' procedure: Amplification from reference gene primers served as the basis for estimated nucleated cell counts. This table comes from immunoSEQ multiplex PCR, and its TCRdb copy is limited to in-frame clones, with some not included. The V and J calls and the clone size are those of that table, but D and trimming were determined from the DNA. The table includes tens of thousands of clones, about three quarters detected once. The J segment lost 10 bases and the V segment lost 6 bases, leaving 9 bases of the junction unmatched. Germline V gene data show CDR1 as MNHEY and CDR2 as SVGAGI. The CDR3 runs 14 residues.

This chain joins TRBV6-5 and TRBJ2-1, with 10 bases lining up with TRBD2. The sequence derives from a woman of 80 years or more with active or convalescent COVID-19. The sequenced sample was peripheral blood. Here the CDR3 DNA reads TGTGCCAGCAGACCTAGCGGGGGAGGAGGGGAGCAGTTCTTC. It specifies CASRPSGGGGEQFF.